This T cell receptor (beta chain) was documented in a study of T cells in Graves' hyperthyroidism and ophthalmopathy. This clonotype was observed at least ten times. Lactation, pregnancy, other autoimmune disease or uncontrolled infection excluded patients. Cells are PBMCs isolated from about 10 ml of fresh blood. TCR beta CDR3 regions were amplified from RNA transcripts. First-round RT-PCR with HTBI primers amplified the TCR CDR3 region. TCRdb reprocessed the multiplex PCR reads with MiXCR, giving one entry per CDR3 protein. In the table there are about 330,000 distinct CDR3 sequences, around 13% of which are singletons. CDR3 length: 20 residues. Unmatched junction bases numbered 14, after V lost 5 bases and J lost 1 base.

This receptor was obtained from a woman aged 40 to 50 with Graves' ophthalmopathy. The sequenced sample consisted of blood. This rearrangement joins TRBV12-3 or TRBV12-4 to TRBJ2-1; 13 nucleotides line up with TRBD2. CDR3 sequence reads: CASSPTPGTSGISSYNEQFF. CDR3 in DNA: TGTGCCAGCAGTCCGACACCCGGGACTAGCGGGATTAGTTCCTACAATGAGCAGTTCTTC.